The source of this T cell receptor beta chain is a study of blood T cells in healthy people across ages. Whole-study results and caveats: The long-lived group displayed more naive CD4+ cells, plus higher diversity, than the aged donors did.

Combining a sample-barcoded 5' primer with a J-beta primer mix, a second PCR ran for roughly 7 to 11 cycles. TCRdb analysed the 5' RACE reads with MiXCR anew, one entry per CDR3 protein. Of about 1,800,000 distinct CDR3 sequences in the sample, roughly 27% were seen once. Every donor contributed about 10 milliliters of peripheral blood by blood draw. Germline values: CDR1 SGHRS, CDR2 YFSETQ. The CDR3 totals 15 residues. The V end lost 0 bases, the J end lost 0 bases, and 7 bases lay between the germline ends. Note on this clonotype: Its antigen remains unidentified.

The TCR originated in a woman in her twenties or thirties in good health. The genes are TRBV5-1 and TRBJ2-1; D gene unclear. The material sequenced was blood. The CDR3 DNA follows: TGCGCCAGCAGCTTGGCCACAAGCTCCTACAATGAGCAGTTCTTC. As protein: CASSLATSSYNEQFF.